The source of this TCR beta chain is a study of T cell changes during pregnancy in multiple sclerosis. This clone was observed a single time. Trimming cost V 1 base and J 7 bases; bases outside gene matches: 4. The germline CDR1 and CDR2 sequences are SNHLY and FYNNEI. This CDR3 is 17 amino acids long. TCRdb's table, derived via immunoSEQ multiplex PCR, lists solely in-frame clones and lacks some. The table shows 55,000 to 85,000 clones, with roughly 92% occurring only once. The chain has TRBV2 and TRBJ2-2; TRBD2 aligns across 15 bases. The sequence came from a female donor with multiple sclerosis, enrolled in a pregnancy study. The sequencing used peripheral blood, collected in the second trimester of pregnancy. The CDR3 protein is CASSEGTSGRADGELFF. CDR3 bases: TGTGCCAGCAGTGAAGGGACTAGCGGGAGGGCCGACGGGGAGCTGTTTTTT.